The 16 T cell receptor beta chains below all came from one sample that was sequenced in a study of CD8 T cells in ankylosing spondylitis. Overall study findings and caveats: Blood of patients with ankylosing spondylitis appeared to be characterized by a TCR beta motif of fewer than 10 highly homologous variants.

TCRdb reprocessed the 5' RACE reads with MiXCR, giving one entry per CDR3 protein. The top ten clones hold just over 0.5% of a sample with 750,000 to 850,000 distinct CDR3 sequences, roughly 12% of them seen once. Their antigens are not known. Sequencing was carried out using blood, either unsorted or a sorted T cell fraction (not recorded which). These receptors came from a male donor with ankylosing spondylitis.

This clonotype was picked up a small number of times. The gene calls are TRBV20-1 and TRBJ2-3; no definite D call. Trimming cost V 0 bases and J 5 bases, with 12 bases left between them. Germline lookup yields CDR1 DFQATT and CDR2 SNEGSKA (reference sequence). This CDR3 is 14 amino acids long. This CDR3 reads CSARDPFRVDTQYF. The CDR3 coding sequence is TGCAGTGCTAGAGATCCTTTTAGGGTAGATACGCAGTATTTT.

This clonotype was found a few times. The chain uses TRBV7-2 and TRBJ2-1; 11 positions agree with TRBD2. J was trimmed by 6 bases and V by 10 bases; bases with no gene match: 11. CDR1 and CDR2 from the germline V gene are SGHTA and FQGNSA. The CDR3 covers 15 residues. CDR3 sequence (DNA): TGTGCCAAGGGCCACCTAGCGGGGGGCTCCAATGAGCAGTTCTTC. Translation: CAKGHLAGGSNEQFF.

The J gene is TRBJ1-2, the V gene TRBV5-1, with unresolved D. V dropped 5 bases and J dropped 6 bases, with 17 bases sitting between them. Germline V CDR1 and CDR2: SGHRS, YFSETQ. The CDR3 consists of 14 residues. The chain's CDR3 is CASRTTRLLHGYTF. As DNA, the CDR3 is TGCGCCAGCAGAACGACCCGACTATTACATGGCTACACCTTC.

The genes are TRBV4-2 and TRBJ1-2, with 7 nucleotides matching TRBD1. CDR1 is LGHNA, CDR2 YNFKEQ, per germline. V lost 1 base to trimming and J lost 5 bases; unmatched junction nucleotides: 13. There are 17 residues in the CDR3. In nucleotides, the CDR3 is TGTGCCAGCAGCCAAGCGGCCCTCCCGGGACAGTATTATGGCTACACCTTC. It yields the protein CASSQAALPGQYYGYTF.

The sample holds many counts of this clonotype. The chain couples TRBV20-1 to TRBJ1-2; D ambiguous. Trimming took off 0 bases at V and 2 bases at J, with 10 bases between the two ends. Looked up from germline, CDR1 is DFQATT and CDR2 is SNEGSKA (reference sequence). The CDR3 runs to 14 residues. The CDR3 DNA is TGCAGTGCTAGAGAAAGGCCTGAGAACTATGGCTACACCTTC. It translates to CSARERPENYGYTF.

V gene TRBV15 combines with J gene TRBJ2-6; D is undetermined. The germline CDR1 and CDR2 sequences are LNHNV and YYDKDF (reference sequence). The CDR3 runs 14 residues. The ends were cut back, 0 bases at V and 4 bases at J, with 4 bases in the middle. This CDR3 reads CATSRDPGANVLTF. Here the CDR3 DNA reads TGTGCCACCAGCAGAGATCCGGGGGCCAACGTCCTGACTTTC.

A few counts support this clonotype. This sequence joins TRBV7-9 and TRBJ1-5; 8 nucleotides line up with TRBD1. The CDR3 spans 15 residues. Germline CDR1 SEHNR, CDR2 FQNEAQ (reference sequence). V trimming: 4 bases; J trimming: 5 bases; junction bases outside the gene matches: 7. DNA for the CDR3: TGTGCCAGCAGCTACGGGACAGGACCCCATCAGCCCCAGCATTTT. It translates to CASSYGTGPHQPQHF.

This clonotype showed up just a few times. The genes are TRBV27 and TRBJ2-4; no clear D. The CDR3 contains 15 residues. V lost 4 bases, J lost 0 bases, and 10 bases lay in between. The germline V gene has CDR1 MNHEY and CDR2 SMNVEV (reference sequence). CDR3 sequence: CASSSLALAKNIQYF. CDR3 nucleotide sequence: TGTGCCAGCAGTTCGTTAGCACTAGCCAAAAACATTCAGTACTTC.

The chain has TRBV6-5 and TRBJ2-7; D assignment may be TRBD1 or TRBD2 (5 bases each). Trimming shortened V by 0 bases and J by 2 bases, and 14 bases separated the two germline ends. CDR3 length equals 16 residues. Germline V gene data show CDR1 as MNHEY and CDR2 as SVGAGI. The CDR3 bases are TGTGCCAGCAGTTACTCGAGTGCAGGGACCCCCTACGAGCAGTACTTC. Translated: CASSYSSAGTPYEQYF.

The chain carries TRBV20-1 and TRBJ2-7, with 7 bases aligning to TRBD2. The CDR3 extends over 16 amino acids. Germline CDR1 is DFQATT and CDR2 is SNEGSKA (reference sequence). J gave up 0 bases and V 0 bases, and 8 bases lay outside the gene matches. CDR3 sequence reads: CSARDLAGTTSYEQYF. The CDR3 nucleotides read TGCAGTGCTAGAGATTTGGCCGGGACTACCTCCTACGAGCAGTACTTC.

This clonotype was counted only a few times. This chain joins TRBV29-1 and TRBJ2-1, with TRBD2 as a possible D gene (5 bases). The CDR3 has 14 residues. Deletions cut 4 bases from V and 4 bases from J, with 14 bases between. Looked up from germline, CDR1 is SQVTM and CDR2 is ANQGSEA. CDR3 region: CSVGRQTRYNEQFF. In DNA form, the CDR3 reads TGCAGCGTTGGTCGGCAAACTAGGTACAATGAGCAGTTCTTC.

CDR3 sequence reads: CASSPHGDYGYTF. The CDR3 bases are TGTGCCAGCAGCCCGCACGGGGACTATGGCTACACCTTC. V and J are TRBV6-1 and TRBJ1-2; no clear D gene. Germline V gene sequence: CDR1 MNHNS, CDR2 SASEGT. The CDR3 is 13 residues long. V was trimmed by 6 bases and J by 3 bases, leaving 11 bases between them.

This clonotype was recorded a few times. The chain has TRBV12-3 or TRBV12-4 and TRBJ2-2; TRBD1 might be the D (5 bases). Between the trimmed V and J ends, which lost 3 bases and 6 bases, there was a span of 8 bases. The CDR3 runs 13 residues. The DNA of the CDR3 is TGTGCCAGCAGTTTTAGGGGCGCCGGGGAGCTGTTTTTT. Encoded protein: CASSFRGAGELFF.

This clonotype was observed many times. The gene calls are TRBV5-1 and TRBJ2-3; D may correspond to TRBD1 or TRBD2 (6 bases each). V lost 1 base and J lost 5, with 11 bases in between. The CDR3 loop spans 14 amino acids. Germline CDR1 SGHRS, CDR2 YFSETQ. CDR3 sequence reads: CASSLSGGGDTQYF. The CDR3 DNA follows: TGCGCCAGCAGCTTGTCCGGGGGCGGAGATACGCAGTATTTT.

This clonotype turned up a few times. The V call is TRBV5-1, the J call TRBJ2-3, with 10 bases that match TRBD2. V dropped 5 bases and J dropped 2; count of bases not matched to a gene: 5. This CDR3 is 15 amino acids long. Germline V gene data show CDR1 as SGHRS and CDR2 as YFSETQ. CDR3 sequence reads: CASSYGTSDTDTQYF. The CDR3 DNA follows: TGCGCCAGCAGTTACGGGACTAGCGACACAGATACGCAGTATTTT. The full variable domain, with the rest looked up from reference TRBV5-1 and TRBJ2-3, is KAGVTQTPRYLIKTRGQQVTLSCSPISGHRSVSWYQQTPGQGLQFLFEYFSETQRNKGNFPGRFSGRQFSNSRSEMNVSTLELGDSALYLCASSYGTSDTDTQYFGPGTRLTVL.

This chain joins TRBV11-2 and TRBJ1-2, with TRBD1 matching over 9 bases. Germline V gene lookup returns CDR1 SGHAT and CDR2 FQNNGV. This CDR3 has 14 amino acids. The trim removed 3 bases at V and 8 bases at J, leaving 7 bases unmatched. CDR3 sequence: CASSLDRGLGGYTF. CDR3 coding DNA: TGTGCCAGCAGCTTGGACAGGGGACTGGGAGGCTACACCTTC.